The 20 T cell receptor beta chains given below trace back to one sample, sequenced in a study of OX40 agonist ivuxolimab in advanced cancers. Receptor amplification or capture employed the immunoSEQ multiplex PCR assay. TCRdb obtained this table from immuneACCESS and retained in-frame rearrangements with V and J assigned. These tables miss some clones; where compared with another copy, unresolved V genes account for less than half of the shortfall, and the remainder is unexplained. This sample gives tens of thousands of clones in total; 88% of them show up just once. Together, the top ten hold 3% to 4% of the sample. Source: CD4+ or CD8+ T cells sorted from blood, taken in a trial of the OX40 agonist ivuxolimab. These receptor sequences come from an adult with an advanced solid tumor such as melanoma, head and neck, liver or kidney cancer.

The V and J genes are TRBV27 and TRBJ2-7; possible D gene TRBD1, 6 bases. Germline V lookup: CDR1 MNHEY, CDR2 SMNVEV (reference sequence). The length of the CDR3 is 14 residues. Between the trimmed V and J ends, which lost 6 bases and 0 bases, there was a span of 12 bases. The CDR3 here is CASRPGTHSYEQYF. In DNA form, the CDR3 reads TGTGCCAGCAGACCGGGGACACACTCCTACGAGCAGTACTTC.

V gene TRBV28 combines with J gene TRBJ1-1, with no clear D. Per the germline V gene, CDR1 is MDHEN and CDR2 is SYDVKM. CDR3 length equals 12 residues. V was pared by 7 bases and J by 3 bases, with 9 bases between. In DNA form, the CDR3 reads TGTGCCAGCAAAGAGAGGGACACTGAAGCTTTCTTT. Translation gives CASKERDTEAFF.

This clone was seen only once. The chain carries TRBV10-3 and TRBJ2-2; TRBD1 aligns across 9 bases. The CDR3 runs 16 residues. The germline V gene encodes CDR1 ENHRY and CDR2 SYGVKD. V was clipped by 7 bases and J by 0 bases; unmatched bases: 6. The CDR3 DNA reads TGTGCCATCACTCCGGGACAGGGATCGAACACCGGGGAGCTGTTTTTT. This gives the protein CAITPGQGSNTGELFF.

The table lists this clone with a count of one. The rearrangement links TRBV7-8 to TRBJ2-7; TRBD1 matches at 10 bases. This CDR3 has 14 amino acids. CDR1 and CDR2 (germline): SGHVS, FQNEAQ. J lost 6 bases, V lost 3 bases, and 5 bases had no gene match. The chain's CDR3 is CASSLGTGAREQYF. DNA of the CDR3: TGTGCCAGCAGCTTGGGGACAGGGGCTCGCGAGCAGTACTTC.

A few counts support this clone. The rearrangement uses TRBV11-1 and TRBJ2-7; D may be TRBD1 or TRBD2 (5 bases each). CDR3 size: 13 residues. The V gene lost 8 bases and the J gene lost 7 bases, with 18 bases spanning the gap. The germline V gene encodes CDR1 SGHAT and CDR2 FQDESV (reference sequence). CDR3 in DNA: TGTGCCAGCGGTCGGGGCAACCCGGGGGAGCAGTACTTC. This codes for CASGRGNPGEQYF. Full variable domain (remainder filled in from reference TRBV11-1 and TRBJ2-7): EAEVAQSPRYKITEKSQAVAFWCDPISGHATLYWYRQILGQGPELLVQFQDESVVDDSQLPKDRFSAERLKGVDSTLKIQPAELGDSAMYLCASGRGNPGEQYFGPGTRLTVT.

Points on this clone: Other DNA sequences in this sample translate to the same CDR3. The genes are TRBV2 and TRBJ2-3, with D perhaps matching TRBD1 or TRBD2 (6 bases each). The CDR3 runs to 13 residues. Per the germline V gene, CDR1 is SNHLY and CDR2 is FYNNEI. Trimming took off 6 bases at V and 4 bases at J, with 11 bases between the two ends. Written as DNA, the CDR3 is TGTGCCAGCAGGGAGGGGGTGGCAGATACGCAGTATTTT. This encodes CASREGVADTQYF.

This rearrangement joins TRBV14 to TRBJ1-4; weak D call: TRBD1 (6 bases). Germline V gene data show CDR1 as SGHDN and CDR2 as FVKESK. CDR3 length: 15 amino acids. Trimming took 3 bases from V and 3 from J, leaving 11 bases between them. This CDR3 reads CASSQLGAANEKLFF. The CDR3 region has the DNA TGTGCCAGCAGCCAGTTGGGGGCGGCTAATGAAAAACTGTTTTTT.

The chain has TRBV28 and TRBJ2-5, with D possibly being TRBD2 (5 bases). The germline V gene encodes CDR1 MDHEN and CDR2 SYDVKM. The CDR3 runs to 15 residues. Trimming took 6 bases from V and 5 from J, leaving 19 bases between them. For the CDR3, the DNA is TGTGCCAGCAGCTTAAATGGACTGCAGGCGGAGACCCAGTACTTC. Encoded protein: CASSLNGLQAETQYF. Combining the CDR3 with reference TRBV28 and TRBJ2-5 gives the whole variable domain DVKVTQSSRYLVKRTGEKVFLECVQDMDHENMFWYRQDPGLGLRLIYFSYDVKMKEKGDIPEGYSVSREKKERFSLILESASTNQTSMYLCASSLNGLQAETQYFGPGTRLLVL.

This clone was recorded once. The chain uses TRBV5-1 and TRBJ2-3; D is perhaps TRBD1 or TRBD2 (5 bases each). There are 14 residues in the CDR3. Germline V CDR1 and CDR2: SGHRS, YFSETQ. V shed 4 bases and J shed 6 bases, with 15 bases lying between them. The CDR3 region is CASSVRGAGDTQYF. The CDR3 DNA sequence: TGCGCCAGCAGCGTGCGAGGGGCAGGGGATACGCAGTATTTT.

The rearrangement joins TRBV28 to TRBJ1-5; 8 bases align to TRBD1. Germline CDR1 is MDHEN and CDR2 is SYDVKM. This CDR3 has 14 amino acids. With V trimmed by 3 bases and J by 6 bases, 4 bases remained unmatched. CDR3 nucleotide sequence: TGTGCCAGCAGTTTCAGGGGGCTGGGTCAGCCCCAGCATTTT. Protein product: CASSFRGLGQPQHF.

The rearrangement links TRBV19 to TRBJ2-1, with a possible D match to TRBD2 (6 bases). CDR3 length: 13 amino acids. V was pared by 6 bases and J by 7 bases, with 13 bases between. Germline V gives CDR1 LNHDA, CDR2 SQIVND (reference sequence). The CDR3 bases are TGTGCCAGTAGCGGGACTCGGGTTAATGAGCAGTTCTTC. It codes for CASSGTRVNEQFF.

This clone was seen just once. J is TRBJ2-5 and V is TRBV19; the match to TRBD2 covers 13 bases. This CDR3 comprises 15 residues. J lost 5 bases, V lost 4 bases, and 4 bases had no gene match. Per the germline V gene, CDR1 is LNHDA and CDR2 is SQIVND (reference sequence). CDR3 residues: CASSKTSGGIETQYF. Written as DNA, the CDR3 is TGTGCCAGTAGTAAGACTAGCGGGGGGATTGAGACCCAGTACTTC.

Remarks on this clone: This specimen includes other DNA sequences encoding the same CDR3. In DNA, the CDR3 is TGTGCCAGCTCACCAGGACACCAAGAGACCCAGTACTTC. This encodes CASSPGHQETQYF. The chain couples TRBV18 to TRBJ2-5; D is unresolved. This CDR3 contains 13 residues. Germline CDR1 reads KGHSH; CDR2 reads LQKENI. V lost 2 bases to trimming and J lost 0 bases, with 4 bases between them.

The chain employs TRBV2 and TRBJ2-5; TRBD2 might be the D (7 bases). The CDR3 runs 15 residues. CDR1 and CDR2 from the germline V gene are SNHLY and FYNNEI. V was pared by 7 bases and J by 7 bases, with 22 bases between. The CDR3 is CASIKGLRQEGTQYF. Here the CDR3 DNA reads TGTGCCAGCATCAAGGGACTAAGACAGGAGGGGACCCAGTACTTC. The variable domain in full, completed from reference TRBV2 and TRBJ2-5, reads EPEVTQTPSHQVTQMGQEVILRCVPISNHLYFYWYRQILGQKVEFLVSFYNNEISEKSEIFDDQFSVERPDGSNFTLKIRSTKLEDSAMYFCASIKGLRQEGTQYFGPGTRLLVL.

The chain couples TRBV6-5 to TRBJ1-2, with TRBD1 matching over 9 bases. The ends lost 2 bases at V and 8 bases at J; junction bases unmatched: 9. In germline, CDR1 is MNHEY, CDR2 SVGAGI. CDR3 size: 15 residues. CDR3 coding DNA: TGTGCCAGCAGTTACGCGAAACAGGGGGCTTGGGGCTACACCTTC. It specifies CASSYAKQGAWGYTF.

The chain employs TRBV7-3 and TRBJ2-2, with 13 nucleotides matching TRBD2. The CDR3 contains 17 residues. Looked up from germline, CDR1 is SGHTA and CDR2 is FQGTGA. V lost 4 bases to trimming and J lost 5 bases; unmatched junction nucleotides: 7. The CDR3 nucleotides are TGTGCCAGCAGCTCCGGACTAGCGGGAGTCAGAACCGGGGAGCTGTTTTTT. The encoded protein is CASSSGLAGVRTGELFF.

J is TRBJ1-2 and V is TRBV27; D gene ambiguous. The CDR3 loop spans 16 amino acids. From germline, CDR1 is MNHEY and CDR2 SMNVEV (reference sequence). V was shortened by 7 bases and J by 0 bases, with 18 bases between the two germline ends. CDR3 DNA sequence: TGTGCCAGCAAGAAGCAGGTACTTCTAGCTAACTATGGCTACACCTTC. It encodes CASKKQVLLANYGYTF.

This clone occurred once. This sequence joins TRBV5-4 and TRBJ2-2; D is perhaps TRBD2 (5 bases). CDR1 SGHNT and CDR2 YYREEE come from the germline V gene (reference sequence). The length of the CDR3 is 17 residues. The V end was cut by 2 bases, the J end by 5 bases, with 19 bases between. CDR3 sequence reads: CASSLRRDSALTGELFF. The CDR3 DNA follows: TGTGCCAGCAGCTTACGACGGGATTCGGCCCTTACCGGGGAGCTGTTTTTT.

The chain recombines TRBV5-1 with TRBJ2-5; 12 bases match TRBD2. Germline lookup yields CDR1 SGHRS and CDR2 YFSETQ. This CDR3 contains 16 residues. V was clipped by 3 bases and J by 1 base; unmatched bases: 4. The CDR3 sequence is CASSSGLAGPQETQYF. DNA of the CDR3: TGCGCCAGCAGCTCCGGACTAGCGGGGCCCCAAGAGACCCAGTACTTC. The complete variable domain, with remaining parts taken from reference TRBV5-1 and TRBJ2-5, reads KAGVTQTPRYLIKTRGQQVTLSCSPISGHRSVSWYQQTPGQGLQFLFEYFSETQRNKGNFPGRFSGRQFSNSRSEMNVSTLELGDSALYLCASSSGLAGPQETQYFGPGTRLLVL.

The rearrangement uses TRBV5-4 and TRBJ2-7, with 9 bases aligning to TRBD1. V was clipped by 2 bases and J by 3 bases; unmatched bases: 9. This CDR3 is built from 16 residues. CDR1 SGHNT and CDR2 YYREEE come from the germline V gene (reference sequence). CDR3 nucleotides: TGTGCCAGCAGCTTAGTATGGGGGACAGGGAACTACGAGCAGTACTTC. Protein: CASSLVWGTGNYEQYF.